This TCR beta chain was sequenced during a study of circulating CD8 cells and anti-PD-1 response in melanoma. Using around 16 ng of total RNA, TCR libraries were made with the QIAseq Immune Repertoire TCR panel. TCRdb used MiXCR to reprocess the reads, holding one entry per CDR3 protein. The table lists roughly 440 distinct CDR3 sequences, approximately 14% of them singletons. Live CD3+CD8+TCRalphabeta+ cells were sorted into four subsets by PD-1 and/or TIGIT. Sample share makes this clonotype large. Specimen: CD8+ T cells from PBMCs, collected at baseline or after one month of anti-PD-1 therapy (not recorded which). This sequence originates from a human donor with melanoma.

CDR3 nucleotide sequence: TGTGCCAGCAGCCGGTACCCCGAGACCCAGTACTTC. Protein product: CASSRYPETQYF. This chain links TRBV28 with TRBJ2-5; no clear D. The CDR3 has 12 residues. Per the germline V gene, CDR1 is MDHEN and CDR2 is SYDVKM. The V and J ends lost 6 bases and 5 bases respectively, with 10 bases between them.